This TCR beta chain appears in the sequencing data of a study of blood T cell repertoires in COVID-19. Libraries were prepared by immunoSEQ multiplex PCR; TCRdb keeps only in-frame clonotypes and omits some of them. This table has around 60,000 clones, 74% appearing once. The CDR3 contains 12 residues. Germline lookup yields CDR1 MDHEN and CDR2 SYDVKM. V lost 4 bases, J lost 4 bases, and 8 bases lay in between. Sequenced material: peripheral blood. This rearrangement joins TRBV28 to TRBJ2-7; no clear D gene. The source of this sequence is a woman of 80 years or more with acute or convalescent COVID-19. CDR3 sequence: CASSSNYYEQYF. DNA of the CDR3: TGTGCCAGCAGTTCTAACTATTACGAGCAGTACTTC.